This TCR beta chain is drawn from a study of blood T cells in healthy people across ages. Study conclusions and caveats: Among long-lived donors, naive CD4+ cells were more numerous and diversity higher than in aged donors. Roughly linear age-related decline in beta diversity appeared, significant by age approximately 41.

No fewer than 6 million PBMCs went into each sample. This clonotype was counted a few times. Antigen: not known. It was with a sample-barcoded 5' primer and a J-beta primer mix that a second PCR of roughly 6 to 11 cycles was run. Every sample returned 2.5 million or more CDR3-containing paired-end reads. TCRdb recomputed calls from the 5' RACE reads with MiXCR, one row per CDR3 protein. The table shows about 730,000 distinct CDR3 sequences, with 40% to 45% occurring only once. Germline V gives CDR1 SGHVS, CDR2 FNYEAQ. V shed 4 bases and J shed 4 bases, with 11 bases lying between them. This CDR3 contains 14 residues.

The sequence was collected from a woman in her sixties in good health. The rearrangement joins TRBV7-6 to TRBJ2-1, with D uncertain. Specimen: blood. CDR3 nucleotide sequence: TGTGCCAGCAGCTCCCCAGCTTGGTACAATGAGCAGTTCTTC. Residues: CASSSPAWYNEQFF. Full variable domain (outside the CDR3, taken from reference TRBV7-6 and TRBJ2-1): GAGVSQSPRYKVTKRGQDVALRCDPISGHVSLYWYRQALGQGPEFLTYFNYEAQQDKSGLPNDRFSAERPEGSISTLTIQRTEQRDSAMYRCASSSPAWYNEQFFGPGTRLTVL.